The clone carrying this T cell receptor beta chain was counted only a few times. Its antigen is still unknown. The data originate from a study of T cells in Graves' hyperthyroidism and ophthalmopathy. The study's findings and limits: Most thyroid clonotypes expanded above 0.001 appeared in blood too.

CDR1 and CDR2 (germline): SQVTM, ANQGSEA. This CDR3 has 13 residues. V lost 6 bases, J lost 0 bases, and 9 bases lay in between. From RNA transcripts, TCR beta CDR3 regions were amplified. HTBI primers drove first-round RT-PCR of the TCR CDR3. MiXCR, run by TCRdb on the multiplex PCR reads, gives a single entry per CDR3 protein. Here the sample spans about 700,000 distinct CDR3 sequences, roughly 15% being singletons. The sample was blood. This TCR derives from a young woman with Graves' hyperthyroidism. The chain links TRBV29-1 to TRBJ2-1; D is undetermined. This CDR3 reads CSVDITSYNEQFF. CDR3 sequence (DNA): TGCAGCGTCGACATTACCTCCTACAATGAGCAGTTCTTC.